These T cell receptor beta chains were read from a single sample in a study of blood T cells in healthy people across ages. TCRdb reanalysed the 5' RACE reads using MiXCR and keeps one entry per CDR3 protein. Of some 1.5 million distinct CDR3 sequences listed, 28% are singletons. Sequenced: blood. These receptors were taken from a woman in her 30s in good health. Each CDR3 is given with its conserved first and last residue. The D gene is left open where the match is weak. Not all rows give a size; the values are once, few, many and, for expanded clones, a class.

cdr3_aa: CASSDPYRGTMNTEAFF
cdr3_nt: TGTGCCAGCAGCGATCCTTACAGGGGAACTATGAACACTGAAGCTTTCTTT
d_call: TRBD1
j_call: TRBJ1-1
clone_size: NA
v_call: TRBV28

cdr3_aa: CASSLDVFEQYF
cdr3_nt: TGTGCCAGCAGCTTAGACGTATTCGAGCAGTACTTC
d_call: NA
j_call: TRBJ2-7
clone_size: many
v_call: TRBV7-8

cdr3_aa: CAIPGVAGTLSETQYF
cdr3_nt: TGTGCCATCCCCGGGGTAGCGGGGACCCTCTCCGAGACCCAGTACTTC
d_call: TRBD2
j_call: TRBJ2-5
clone_size: few
v_call: TRBV5-4

cdr3_aa: CASSQGVFVSMEQFF
cdr3_nt: TGTGCCAGCAGCCAAGGGGTCTTTGTGTCTATGGAGCAGTTCTTC
d_call: NA
j_call: TRBJ2-1
clone_size: NA
v_call: TRBV3-1

cdr3_aa: CASSLGQREAGGYTF
cdr3_nt: TGTGCCAGCAGCCTCGGACAGAGGGAGGCGGGTGGCTACACCTTC
d_call: NA
j_call: TRBJ1-2
clone_size: once
v_call: TRBV7-2

cdr3_aa: CASRDSPGWQFF
cdr3_nt: TGTGCCAGCAGGGATTCTCCAGGGTGGCAGTTCTTC
d_call: NA
j_call: TRBJ2-1
clone_size: few
v_call: TRBV28

cdr3_aa: CASSYTFGVGGGEQFF
cdr3_nt: TGTGCCAGCAGCTATACTTTTGGGGTCGGAGGCGGTGAGCAGTTCTTC
d_call: NA
j_call: TRBJ2-1
clone_size: few
v_call: TRBV6-2/TRBV6-3

cdr3_aa: CASGLAGPYEQYF
cdr3_nt: TGTGCCAGCGGACTAGCGGGGCCCTACGAGCAGTACTTC
d_call: TRBD2
j_call: TRBJ2-7
clone_size: NA
v_call: TRBV12-3/TRBV12-4

cdr3_aa: CASSLFPTGSYEQYF
cdr3_nt: TGCGCCAGCAGCTTGTTCCCGACGGGCTCCTACGAGCAGTACTTC
d_call: NA
j_call: TRBJ2-7
clone_size: few
v_call: TRBV5-1

cdr3_aa: CSARIRDEKLFF
cdr3_nt: TGCAGTGCTAGAATCCGCGATGAAAAACTGTTTTTT
d_call: NA
j_call: TRBJ1-4
clone_size: NA
v_call: TRBV20-1

cdr3_aa: CASSQDRGQVAHEQYF
cdr3_nt: TGTGCCAGCAGCCAAGATCGGGGTCAGGTCGCCCACGAGCAGTACTTC
d_call: NA
j_call: TRBJ2-7
clone_size: NA
v_call: TRBV14

cdr3_aa: CASSGKTTLVQETQYF
cdr3_nt: TGTGCCAGCAGCGGAAAGACTACCTTGGTCCAAGAGACCCAGTACTTC
d_call: NA
j_call: TRBJ2-5
clone_size: few
v_call: TRBV7-2

cdr3_aa: CASSVGDRPFSPLHF
cdr3_nt: TGTGCCAGCAGCGTCGGGGACCGGCCTTTCTCTCCCCTCCACTTT
d_call: NA
j_call: TRBJ1-6
clone_size: few
v_call: TRBV9

cdr3_aa: CASATKPGQSYEQYF
cdr3_nt: TGTGCCAGCGCGACCAAACCGGGACAATCCTACGAGCAGTACTTC
d_call: NA
j_call: TRBJ2-7
clone_size: NA
v_call: TRBV27

cdr3_aa: CASSVRGGTGELFF
cdr3_nt: TGTGCCAGCAGTGTCCGGGGCGGAACCGGGGAGCTGTTTTTT
d_call: NA
j_call: TRBJ2-2
clone_size: few
v_call: TRBV2

cdr3_aa: CASSPRLAGVLGETQYF
cdr3_nt: TGTGCCAGCAGCCCGCGGCTAGCGGGGGTATTGGGAGAGACCCAGTACTTC
d_call: TRBD2
j_call: TRBJ2-5
clone_size: few
v_call: TRBV7-6

cdr3_aa: CASSPRSPIAGLAYEQYF
cdr3_nt: TGTGCCAGCAGCCCCCGGTCCCCCATAGCGGGATTAGCCTACGAGCAGTACTTC
d_call: NA
j_call: TRBJ2-7
clone_size: few
v_call: TRBV21-1

cdr3_aa: CSARDWDGAYEQYF
cdr3_nt: TGCAGTGCTAGAGATTGGGACGGAGCCTACGAGCAGTACTTC
d_call: NA
j_call: TRBJ2-7
clone_size: many
v_call: TRBV20-1

cdr3_aa: CASRLGRGVETQYF
cdr3_nt: TGTGCCAGCAGGCTCGGCAGGGGTGTTGAGACCCAGTACTTC
d_call: NA
j_call: TRBJ2-5
clone_size: many
v_call: TRBV7-6

cdr3_aa: CASSLMIGGSSKYNEQFF
cdr3_nt: TGTGCCAGCTCACTAATGATCGGGGGCTCTAGCAAGTACAATGAGCAGTTCTTC
d_call: NA
j_call: TRBJ2-1
clone_size: NA
v_call: TRBV18

cdr3_aa: CASSPFGLAGGSYNEQFF
cdr3_nt: TGTGCCAGCAGCCCGTTCGGACTAGCGGGGGGAAGCTACAATGAGCAGTTCTTC
d_call: TRBD2
j_call: TRBJ2-1
clone_size: NA
v_call: TRBV9

cdr3_aa: CASSPSQGRLSYNEQFF
cdr3_nt: TGTGCCAGCAGTCCCTCCCAGGGGAGACTCTCCTACAATGAGCAGTTCTTC
d_call: NA
j_call: TRBJ2-1
clone_size: NA
v_call: TRBV21-1